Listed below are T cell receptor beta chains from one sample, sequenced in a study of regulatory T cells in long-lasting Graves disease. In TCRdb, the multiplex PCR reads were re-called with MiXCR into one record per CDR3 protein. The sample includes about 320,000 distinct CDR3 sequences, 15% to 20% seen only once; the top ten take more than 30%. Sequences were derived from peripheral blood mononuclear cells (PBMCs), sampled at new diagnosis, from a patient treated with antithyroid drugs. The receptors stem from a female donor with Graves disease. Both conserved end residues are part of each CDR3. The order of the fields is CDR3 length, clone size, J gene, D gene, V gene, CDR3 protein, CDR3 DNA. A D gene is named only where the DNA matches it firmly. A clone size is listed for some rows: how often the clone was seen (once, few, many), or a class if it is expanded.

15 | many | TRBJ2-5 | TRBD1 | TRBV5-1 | CASRQKGQGGETQYF | TGCGCCAGCAGACAAAAGGGACAGGGAGGAGAGACCCAGTACTTC
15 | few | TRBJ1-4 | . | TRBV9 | CASSPSRGKGEKLFF | TGTGCCAGCAGCCCAAGTAGGGGAAAGGGTGAAAAACTGTTTTTT
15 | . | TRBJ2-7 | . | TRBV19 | CASSIGVGIIYEQYF | TGTGCCAGTAGTATAGGGGTGGGTATTATCTACGAGCAGTACTTC
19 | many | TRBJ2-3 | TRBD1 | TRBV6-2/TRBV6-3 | CASSYSGQGAPQSTDTQYF | TGTGCCAGCAGTTACTCTGGACAGGGGGCGCCTCAAAGCACAGATACGCAGTATTTT
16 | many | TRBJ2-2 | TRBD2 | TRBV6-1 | CASRRPGLADTGELFF | TGTGCCAGCAGAAGACCGGGACTAGCGGACACCGGGGAGCTGTTTTTT
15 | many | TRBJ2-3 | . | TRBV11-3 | CASSLGPKVTDTQYF | TGTGCCAGCAGCTTAGGTCCGAAGGTCACAGATACGCAGTATTTT
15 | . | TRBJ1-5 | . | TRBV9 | CASSVGDQSNQPQHF | TGTGCCAGCAGCGTTGGGGATCAGAGCAATCAGCCCCAGCATTTT
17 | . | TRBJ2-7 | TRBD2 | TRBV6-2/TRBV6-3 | CASSLAPLTSGIHEQYF | TGTGCCAGCAGTTTAGCCCCTCTGACTAGCGGGATCCACGAGCAGTACTTC
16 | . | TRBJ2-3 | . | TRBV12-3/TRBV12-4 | CASSFQGTRYTDTQYF | TGTGCCAGCAGTTTCCAGGGAACTCGGTACACAGATACGCAGTATTTT
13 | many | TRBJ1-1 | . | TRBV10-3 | CAINQDPSTEAFF | TGTGCCATCAACCAAGACCCCAGCACTGAAGCTTTCTTT
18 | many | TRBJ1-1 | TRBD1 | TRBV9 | CASSPPPGQSQSRTEAFF | TGTGCCAGCAGCCCCCCCCCGGGACAGTCCCAATCCCGCACTGAAGCTTTCTTT
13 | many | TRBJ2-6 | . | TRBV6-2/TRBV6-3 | CAIREAGANVLTF | TGTGCCATCAGGGAAGCTGGGGCCAACGTCCTGACTTTC
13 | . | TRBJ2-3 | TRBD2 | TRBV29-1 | CSVVTGGSDTQYF | TGCAGCGTTGTTACGGGGGGATCAGATACGCAGTATTTT
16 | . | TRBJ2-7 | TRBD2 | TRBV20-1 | CSARDQLAGDPYEQYF | TGCAGTGCTAGAGATCAACTAGCGGGAGACCCATACGAGCAGTACTTC
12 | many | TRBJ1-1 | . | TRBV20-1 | CSALDRVGGAFF | TGCAGTGCCCTCGACCGCGTGGGGGGAGCTTTCTTT
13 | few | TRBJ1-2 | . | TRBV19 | CASSNSGAYGYTF | TGTGCCAGTAGTAACTCAGGGGCCTATGGCTACACCTTC
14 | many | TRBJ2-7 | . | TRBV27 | CASSTRTVSYEQYF | TGTGCCAGCAGTACCCGGACGGTTTCCTACGAGCAGTACTTC
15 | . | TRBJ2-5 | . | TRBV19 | CASSIDNAGGETQYF | TGTGCCAGTAGTATAGATAACGCAGGCGGAGAGACCCAGTACTTC
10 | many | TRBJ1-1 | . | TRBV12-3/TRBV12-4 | CASRNTEAFF | TGTGCCAGCAGGAACACTGAAGCTTTCTTT
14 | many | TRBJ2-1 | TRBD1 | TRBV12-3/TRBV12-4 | CASSNRQGDNEQFF | TGTGCCAGCAGTAACCGACAGGGTGACAATGAGCAGTTCTTC
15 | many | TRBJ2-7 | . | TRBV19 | CASSINSGGVYEQYF | TGTGCCAGTAGTATAAATTCCGGCGGGGTCTACGAGCAGTACTTC
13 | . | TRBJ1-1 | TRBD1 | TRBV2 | CASSWDRYTEAFF | TGTGCCAGCAGTTGGGACAGATACACTGAAGCTTTCTTT
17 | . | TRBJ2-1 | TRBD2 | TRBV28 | CASSPNPGTSLYNEQFF | TGTGCCAGCAGCCCCAATCCCGGGACTAGTCTCTACAATGAGCAGTTCTTC
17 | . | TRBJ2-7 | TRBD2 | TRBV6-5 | CASSSDLTSGNSYEQYF | TGTGCCAGCAGTTCCGATTTGACTAGCGGGAACTCCTACGAGCAGTACTTC
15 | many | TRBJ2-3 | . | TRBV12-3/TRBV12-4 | CASSAWDPFTDTQYF | TGTGCCAGCAGTGCCTGGGATCCTTTCACAGATACGCAGTATTTT
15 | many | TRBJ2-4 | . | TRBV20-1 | CSAALIGSTKNIQYF | TGCAGTGCTGCCCTTATCGGGAGTACCAAAAACATTCAGTACTTC
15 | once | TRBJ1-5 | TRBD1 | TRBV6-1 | CASSAAGQRYQPQHF | TGTGCCAGCAGCGCCGCGGGACAGAGGTACCAGCCCCAGCATTTT
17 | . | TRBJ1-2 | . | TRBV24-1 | CATSDPSRGVEAYGFTF | TGTGCCACCAGTGACCCCTCACGAGGCGTTGAGGCCTATGGCTTCACCTTC
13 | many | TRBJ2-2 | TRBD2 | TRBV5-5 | CASSFSGAGELFF | TGTGCCAGCAGCTTTAGCGGGGCCGGGGAGCTGTTTTTT
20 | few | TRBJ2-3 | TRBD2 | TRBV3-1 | CASSQDPGLALDTSTDTQYF | TGTGCCAGCAGCCAAGACCCGGGACTAGCGTTAGACACTAGCACAGATACGCAGTATTTT
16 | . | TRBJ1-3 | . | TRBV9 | CASSPPRALSGNTIYF | TGTGCCAGCAGCCCGCCCCGTGCCCTCTCTGGAAACACCATATATTTT
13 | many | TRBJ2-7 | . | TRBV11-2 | CAAGPRWSHEQYF | TGTGCCGCTGGCCCGAGATGGAGCCACGAGCAGTACTTC
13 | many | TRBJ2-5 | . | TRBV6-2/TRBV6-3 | CASSDIAGETQYF | TGTGCCAGCAGTGATATTGCGGGAGAGACCCAGTACTTC
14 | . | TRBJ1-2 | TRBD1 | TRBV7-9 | CASSLSTGGNGYTF | TGTGCCAGCAGCTTATCGACAGGGGGCAATGGCTACACCTTC
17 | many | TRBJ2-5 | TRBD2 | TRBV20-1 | CSARGGLAGGPEETQYF | TGCAGTGCTAGAGGGGGACTAGCGGGAGGGCCGGAAGAGACCCAGTACTTC
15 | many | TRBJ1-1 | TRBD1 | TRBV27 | CASSADRGMNTEAFF | TGTGCCAGCAGTGCGGACAGGGGAATGAACACTGAAGCTTTCTTT
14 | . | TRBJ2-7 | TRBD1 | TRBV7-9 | CASSHDRGPYEQYF | TGTGCCAGCAGCCACGACAGGGGTCCCTACGAGCAGTACTTC
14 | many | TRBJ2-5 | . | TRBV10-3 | CAISEGSGEETQYF | TGTGCCATCAGTGAGGGGTCAGGGGAAGAGACCCAGTACTTC
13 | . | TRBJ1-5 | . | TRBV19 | CASSTPDRLPQHF | TGTGCCAGTAGTACCCCTGACCGGCTGCCCCAGCATTTT
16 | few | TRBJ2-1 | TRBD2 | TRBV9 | CASSVFPSGRGNEQFF | TGTGCCAGCAGCGTATTTCCTAGCGGGAGAGGCAATGAGCAGTTCTTC
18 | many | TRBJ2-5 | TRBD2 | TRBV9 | CASSVVQRERRSQGAQYF | TGTGCCAGCAGCGTAGTTCAGCGGGAGAGGAGGTCCCAAGGGGCCCAGTACTTC